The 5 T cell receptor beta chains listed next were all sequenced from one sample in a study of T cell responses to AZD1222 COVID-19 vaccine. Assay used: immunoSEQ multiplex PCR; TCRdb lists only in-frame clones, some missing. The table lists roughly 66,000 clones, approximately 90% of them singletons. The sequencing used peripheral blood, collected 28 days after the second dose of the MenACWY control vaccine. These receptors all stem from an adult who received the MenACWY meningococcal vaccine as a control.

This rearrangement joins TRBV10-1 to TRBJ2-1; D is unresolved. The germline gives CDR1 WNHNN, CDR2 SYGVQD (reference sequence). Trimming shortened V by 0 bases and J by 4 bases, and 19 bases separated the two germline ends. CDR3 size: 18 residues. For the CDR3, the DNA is TGCGCCAGCAGTGAGTCGACGATAGGGATTTCCCTATACAATGAGCAGTTCTTC. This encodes CASSESTIGISLYNEQFF.

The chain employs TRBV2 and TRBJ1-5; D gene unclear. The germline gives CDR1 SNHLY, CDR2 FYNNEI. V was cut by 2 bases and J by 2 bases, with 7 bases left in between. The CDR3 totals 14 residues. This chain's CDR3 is CASSETGGNQPQHF. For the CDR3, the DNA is TGTGCCAGCAGTGAAACTGGGGGCAATCAGCCCCAGCATTTT.

CDR3 loop: CASRYPGTEAFF. CDR3 bases: TGTGCCAGTAGGTACCCAGGCACTGAAGCTTTCTTT. This chain joins TRBV19 and TRBJ1-1; D not resolved. The germline V gene encodes CDR1 LNHDA and CDR2 SQIVND (reference sequence). The CDR3 spans 12 residues. V gave up 6 bases and J gave up 4 bases, with 9 bases separating them.

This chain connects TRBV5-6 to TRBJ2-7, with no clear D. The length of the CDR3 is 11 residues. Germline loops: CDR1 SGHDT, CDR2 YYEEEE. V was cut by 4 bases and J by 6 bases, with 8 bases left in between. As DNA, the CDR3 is TGTGCCAGCAGCCAACGGCGCGAGCAGTACTTC. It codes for CASSQRREQYF.

The CDR3 loop is CASSLGRSLAGAGELFF. The CDR3, as DNA: TGCGCCAGCAGCTTGGGTAGATCCCTAGCGGGTGCCGGGGAGCTGTTTTTT. The rearrangement links TRBV5-1 to TRBJ2-2, with 8 bases aligning to TRBD2. From germline, CDR1 is SGHRS and CDR2 YFSETQ. This CDR3 contains 17 residues. J was trimmed by 6 bases and V by 0 bases; bases with no gene match: 10. Based on the CDR3 plus reference TRBV5-1 and TRBJ2-2, the full variable domain is KAGVTQTPRYLIKTRGQQVTLSCSPISGHRSVSWYQQTPGQGLQFLFEYFSETQRNKGNFPGRFSGRQFSNSRSEMNVSTLELGDSALYLCASSLGRSLAGAGELFFGEGSRLTVL.